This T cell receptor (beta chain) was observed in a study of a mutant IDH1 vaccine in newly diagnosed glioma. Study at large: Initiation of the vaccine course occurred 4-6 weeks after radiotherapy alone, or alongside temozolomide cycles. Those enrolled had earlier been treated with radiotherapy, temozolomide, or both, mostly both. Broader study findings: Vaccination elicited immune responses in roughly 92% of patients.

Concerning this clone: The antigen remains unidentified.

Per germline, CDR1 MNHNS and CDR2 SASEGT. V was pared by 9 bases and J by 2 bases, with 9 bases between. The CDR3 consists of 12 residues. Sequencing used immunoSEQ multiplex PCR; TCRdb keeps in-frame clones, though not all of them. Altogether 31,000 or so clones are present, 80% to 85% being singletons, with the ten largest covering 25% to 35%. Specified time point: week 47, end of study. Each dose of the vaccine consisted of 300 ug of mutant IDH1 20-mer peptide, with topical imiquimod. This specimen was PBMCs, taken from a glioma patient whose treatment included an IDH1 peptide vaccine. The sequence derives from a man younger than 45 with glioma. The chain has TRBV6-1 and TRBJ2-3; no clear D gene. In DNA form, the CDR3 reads TGTGCCAGTTTTACAACCACAGATACGCAGTATTTT. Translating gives CASFTTTDTQYF.